The present TCR beta chain was sequenced within a study of blood T cell repertoires in COVID-19. About the study: Specimens from acute and convalescent COVID-19 originated in the United States, Italy and Spain.

A few counts support this clone. In the original workflow: Counts of nucleated cells, estimated from reference gene primer amplification, were obtained. The repertoire was sequenced with immunoSEQ multiplex PCR; TCRdb's copy has only in-frame clones and lacks some. That table furnishes V, J and clone size, whereas the DNA furnished D and trimming. The repertoire holds roughly 230,000 clones, with 80% to 85% as singletons. This CDR3 comprises 15 residues. The V and J ends lost 4 bases and 5 bases, in that order; junction bases with no gene match: 9. CDR1 and CDR2 (germline): SGHNT, YYREEE (reference sequence).

This TCR came from a man in his forties or fifties with active or convalescent COVID-19. The sequenced material came from peripheral blood. The J gene is TRBJ1-1, the V gene TRBV5-4; 9 nucleotides match TRBD1. CDR3 residues: CASSPGQGRGTEAFF. Written as DNA, the CDR3 is TGTGCCAGCAGCCCAGGACAGGGGAGGGGTACTGAAGCTTTCTTT.